Shown below are 23 T cell receptor beta chains from a single sample sequenced in a study of vaccination and CD4 T cells after COVID-19. Cultured CD4+ T cell DNA was sequenced using the Oncomine TCR Beta short-read assay. TCRdb used MiXCR to reprocess the PCR reads, holding one entry per CDR3 protein. The sample holds 12,000 or so distinct CDR3 sequences; 53% are singletons and the top ten take under 40%. These receptors' targets are unknown. Treatment reported: approximately 10-day PBMC culture with coronavirus spike peptide pools or control peptides (ViraFEST assay). Sequencing was performed on CD4+ T cells from blood, cultured in vitro. The receptors originated from a human donor who had recovered from COVID-19.

This clonotype has more than one count but fewer than ten. The chain is built from TRBV6-2 or TRBV6-3 and TRBJ1-2; maybe TRBD1 (6 bases). V lost 0 bases and J lost 3, with 11 bases in between. This CDR3 spans 15 amino acids. The germline gives CDR1 MNHEY, CDR2 SVGEGT. The CDR3, as DNA: TGTGCCAGCAGTTACTCGGGGGGCGCGGACTATGGCTACACCTTC. Encoded protein: CASSYSGGADYGYTF.

The chain links TRBV7-8 to TRBJ2-5, with a tentative D call TRBD1 (6 bases). Trimming took off 10 bases at V and 5 bases at J, with 11 bases between the two ends. Germline V lookup: CDR1 SGHVS, CDR2 FQNEAQ. This CDR3 has 11 residues. CDR3 loop: CATARGETQYF. CDR3 coding DNA: TGTGCCACGGCGAGGGGGGAGACCCAGTACTTC.

V and J are TRBV4-2 and TRBJ2-3; D gene ambiguous. The germline V gene encodes CDR1 LGHNA and CDR2 YNFKEQ. This CDR3 has 12 residues. Trimming took 4 bases from V and 2 from J, leaving 4 bases between them. The CDR3 loop is CASSPPTDTQYF. In nucleotides, the CDR3 is TGTGCCAGCAGCCCCCCCACAGATACGCAGTATTTT.

The chain combines TRBV20-1 with TRBJ1-2; 7 bases are shared with TRBD1. CDR3 length: 12 residues. V lost 6 bases, J lost 6 bases, and 7 bases stayed unmatched. Germline V gene data show CDR1 as DFQATT and CDR2 as SNEGSKA (reference sequence). The CDR3 loop is CSASRDRDGYTF. In DNA form, the CDR3 reads TGCAGTGCCAGCCGGGACAGAGATGGCTACACCTTC.

This chain joins TRBV15 and TRBJ1-5, with a weak D call TRBD1 (6 bases). In germline, CDR1 is LNHNV, CDR2 YYDKDF (reference sequence). The CDR3 contains 17 residues. V lost 4 bases and J lost 0, with 16 bases in between. The CDR3 bases are TGTGCCACCAGCACTGTACAGGGTCTTTATAGCAATCAGCCCCAGCATTTT. The encoded protein is CATSTVQGLYSNQPQHF.

The chain couples TRBV19 to TRBJ1-6; D might be TRBD1 (5 bases). The V gene's germline CDR1 is LNHDA and CDR2 SQIVND (reference sequence). The CDR3 sequence is 16 residues long. Trimming shortened V by 5 bases and J by 0 bases, and 11 bases separated the two germline ends. CDR3 DNA sequence: TGTGCCAGTAGTCAGGGCGAGAGCTCCTATAATTCACCCCTCCACTTT. This sequence encodes CASSQGESSYNSPLHF.

V usage is TRBV27 and J usage is TRBJ2-3; D unresolved. The germline V gene encodes CDR1 MNHEY and CDR2 SMNVEV (reference sequence). V dropped 2 bases and J dropped 0 bases, with 18 bases sitting between them. The CDR3 is 18 residues long. CDR3 amino acids: CASSLVGGGIASTDTQYF. In DNA, the CDR3 is TGTGCCAGCAGTTTAGTTGGTGGCGGAATCGCTAGCACAGATACGCAGTATTTT.

This clonotype has a handful of counts. The genes are TRBV30 and TRBJ1-1, with D perhaps matching TRBD1 (6 bases). The CDR3 consists of 12 residues. Germline V gene data show CDR1 as GTSNPN and CDR2 as SVGIG (reference sequence). V lost 2 bases and J lost 6, with 10 bases in between. This CDR3 is CAWSPRGAEAFF. DNA of the CDR3: TGTGCCTGGAGTCCCAGGGGAGCTGAAGCTTTCTTT.

This clonotype came up a few times. The V gene is TRBV10-3, the J gene TRBJ1-1, with 7 bases that match TRBD1. V lost 2 bases, J lost 6 bases, and 6 bases stayed unmatched. The CDR3 has 14 residues. Germline V gene sequence: CDR1 ENHRY, CDR2 SYGVKD. This CDR3 is CAISEETGWSEAFF. As DNA, the CDR3 is TGTGCCATCAGTGAGGAGACAGGGTGGTCTGAAGCTTTCTTT.

J is TRBJ1-5 and V is TRBV27; D unclear. Germline CDR1 MNHEY, CDR2 SMNVEV (reference sequence). The CDR3 loop spans 17 amino acids. Trimming cost V 5 bases and J 6 bases, with 23 bases left between them. This chain's CDR3 is CASSPTLAGIGSQPQHF. The DNA of the CDR3 is TGTGCCAGCAGTCCGACCTTAGCGGGGATTGGTAGTCAGCCCCAGCATTTT.

The chain joins TRBV7-9 to TRBJ2-7; D call uncertain. Trimming removed 2 bases at V and 4 bases at J, with 9 bases between. The CDR3 length is 13 residues. Germline CDR1 and CDR2: SEHNR and FQNEAQ (reference sequence). In DNA form, the CDR3 reads TGTGCCAGCAGCTTAACGCCCTCTTACGAGCAGTACTTC. Amino acids: CASSLTPSYEQYF.

This clonotype was counted a few times. The chain couples TRBV27 to TRBJ1-2; D is perhaps TRBD1 (5 bases). Between the trimmed V and J ends, which lost 2 bases and 4 bases, there was a span of 8 bases. This CDR3 spans 13 amino acids. The germline gives CDR1 MNHEY, CDR2 SMNVEV (reference sequence). Here the CDR3 DNA reads TGTGCCAGCAGTTTAGACAGACGCTATGGCTACACCTTC. Translating gives CASSLDRRYGYTF.

The V call is TRBV6-2 or TRBV6-3, the J call TRBJ1-1, with no clear D. Germline loops: CDR1 MNHEY, CDR2 SVGEGT. This CDR3 is 14 amino acids long. Trimming pared 2 bases from V and 5 bases from J, leaving 12 bases between. The CDR3, as DNA: TGTGCCAGCAGTTACCCGGGAGGTTGGACTGAAGCTTTCTTT. This gives the protein CASSYPGGWTEAFF.

The chain couples TRBV19 to TRBJ2-3; 7 nucleotides agree with TRBD2. The CDR3 is 18 residues long. V was clipped by 5 bases and J by 4 bases; unmatched bases: 18. CDR1 is LNHDA, CDR2 SQIVND, per germline (reference sequence). The DNA for the CDR3 is TGTGCCAGTAGTTTTAACCGACTAGCCCTCACCTCCCCAGATACGCAGTATTTT. This codes for CASSFNRLALTSPDTQYF.

This clonotype has a handful of counts. This chain uses TRBV6-1 with TRBJ1-6, with 11 bases aligning to TRBD1. This CDR3 has 15 amino acids. In germline, CDR1 is MNHNS, CDR2 SASEGT. The V and J ends lost 4 bases and 12 bases, in that order; junction bases with no gene match: 8. This CDR3 is CASSVLGQGARPLHF. DNA for the CDR3: TGTGCCAGCAGTGTCCTCGGACAGGGGGCAAGACCCCTCCACTTT.

In DNA, the CDR3 is TGTGCCAGCTCCCCCGGGGCTTCGGACGAGCAGTACTTC. Protein product: CASSPGASDEQYF. The chain employs TRBV18 and TRBJ2-7, with D perhaps TRBD1 or TRBD2 (5 bases each). Germline-derived CDR1 and CDR2 are KGHSH and LQKENI. The V and J ends lost 6 bases and 5 bases respectively, with 14 bases between them. The CDR3 has 13 residues.

This clonotype appeared a few times. The genes are TRBV2 and TRBJ2-7, with TRBD2 as a possible D gene (6 bases). V lost 3 bases, J lost 2 bases, and 14 bases lay in between. The CDR3 covers 15 residues. CDR1 is SNHLY and CDR2 is FYNNEI in the germline V gene. The CDR3: CASSEFVTRAYEQYF. The CDR3 DNA sequence: TGTGCCAGCAGTGAGTTCGTGACTAGGGCCTACGAGCAGTACTTC.

The chain combines TRBV7-2 with TRBJ2-7, with D uncertain. Trimming shortened V by 1 base and J by 6 bases, and 16 bases separated the two germline ends. The germline CDR1 and CDR2 sequences are SGHTA and FQGNSA. The CDR3 has 15 residues. CDR3 amino acids: CASSLEGVSFSEQYF. The CDR3 region has the DNA TGTGCCAGCAGCTTAGAAGGAGTAAGTTTCAGCGAGCAGTACTTC.

This clonotype turned up a few times. V gene TRBV2 combines with J gene TRBJ1-1; D may be TRBD1 (6 bases). The CDR3 is made up of 14 amino acids. Germline CDR1 and CDR2: SNHLY and FYNNEI. Between the trimmed V and J ends, which lost 6 bases and 3 bases, there was a span of 14 bases. CDR3 residues: CASRGQGQDTEAFF. The CDR3, as DNA: TGTGCCAGCAGGGGCCAGGGGCAGGACACTGAAGCTTTCTTT.

The genes are TRBV2 and TRBJ1-5; D is uncertain. CDR1 is SNHLY and CDR2 is FYNNEI in the germline V gene. The CDR3 contains 15 residues. V dropped 6 bases and J dropped 0 bases, with 12 bases sitting between them. The CDR3 here is CASSVTSNSNQPQHF. In DNA form, the CDR3 reads TGTGCCAGCAGCGTAACCAGCAATAGCAATCAGCCCCAGCATTTT.

CDR3 nucleotides: TGCGCCAGCAGCCATCCTGGACCGAATCCCGGGGAGCTGTTTTTT. Protein product: CASSHPGPNPGELFF. The J gene is TRBJ2-2, the V gene TRBV4-3, with D unclear. The CDR3 runs to 15 residues. Trimming removed 3 bases at V and 6 bases at J, with 14 bases between. Germline CDR1 is LGHNA and CDR2 is YSLEER.

The chain uses TRBV20-1 and TRBJ1-2; 7 bases are shared with TRBD1. The J segment lost 6 bases and the V segment lost 6 bases, leaving 13 bases of the junction unmatched. This CDR3 is built from 14 residues. Germline V lookup: CDR1 DFQATT, CDR2 SNEGSKA (reference sequence). The DNA of the CDR3 is TGCAGTGCCGCCGGGGCTAACAGGGGACATGGCTACACCTTC. Translating gives CSAAGANRGHGYTF.

V usage is TRBV11-2 and J usage is TRBJ1-2; maybe TRBD1 (6 bases). CDR1 is SGHAT and CDR2 is FQNNGV in the germline V gene. The V end was cut by 5 bases, the J end by 5 bases, with 15 bases between. The CDR3 has 14 amino acids. The CDR3 DNA is TGTGCCAGCAGCAAAACCGGGACACCGTATGGCTACACCTTC. Protein product: CASSKTGTPYGYTF.